The rows below give T cell receptor beta chains drawn from one sample of a study of blood T cells in healthy people across ages. TCRdb processed the 5' RACE reads anew with MiXCR; each CDR3 protein has one entry. This table holds over 950,000 distinct CDR3 sequences, roughly 51% found once. The specimen sequenced was blood. These receptors all come from a woman in her sixties in good health. The CDR3 runs from the conserved cysteine through the conserved F or W. The order of the fields is D gene, J gene, clone size, V gene, CDR3 DNA, CDR3 protein. The D gene is left open where the match is weak. Clone sizes are given selectively: once, few, many, or a class where the clone is expanded.

NA TRBJ2-5 NA TRBV7-3 TGTGCCAGCAGCTTAGCAGTCGGCGGGGTCGAGACCCAGTACTTC CASSLAVGGVETQYF
TRBD2 TRBJ2-2 NA TRBV19 TGTGCCAGTAGTACAAGCGGGATTCGGACCGGGGAGCTGTTTTTT CASSTSGIRTGELFF
NA TRBJ2-7 NA TRBV29-1 TGCAGCGTTGAAGAGTCCGGCAGCGTTGATTACGAGCAGTACTTC CSVEESGSVDYEQYF
TRBD2 TRBJ2-7 few TRBV27 TGTGCCAGCGGGGGACTAGGCGCGAGGATGGACGAGCAGTACTTC CASGGLGARMDEQYF
NA TRBJ2-5 NA TRBV7-6 TGTGCCAGCAGCCCCCGAGGGGGGGCAATTGGGCAAGAGACCCAGTACTTC CASSPRGGAIGQETQYF
TRBD1 TRBJ1-2 few TRBV20-1 TGCAGTGCTAGAAAACAACAGGGGGCGCGGGATGGCTACACCTTC CSARKQQGARDGYTF
NA TRBJ2-3 NA TRBV29-1 TGCAGCGCTGAAGCGGTTACTGGAGGTACGCAGTATTTT CSAEAVTGGTQYF
TRBD1 TRBJ2-3 few TRBV29-1 TGCAGCGTTGGGATGGGACAGGAATCAGATACGCAGTATTTT CSVGMGQESDTQYF
NA TRBJ2-7 NA TRBV21-1 TGTGCCAAAATGCGGACAGGGGGTCCTGACGAGCAGTACTTC CAKMRTGGPDEQYF
TRBD1 TRBJ2-7 NA TRBV27 TGTGCCAGCAGTTGGGACAGGGGCAACGAGCAGTACTTC CASSWDRGNEQYF
TRBD1 TRBJ2-1 NA TRBV28 TGTGCCAGCAGTTTCTTTTTTGGGGTTACGGGACAGGACTACAATGAGCAGTTCTTC CASSFFFGVTGQDYNEQFF
NA TRBJ2-1 once TRBV7-2 TGTGCCAGCAGCTTAGGGCGGGGCTACTACAATGATCAGTTCTTC CASSLGRGYYNDQFF
NA TRBJ1-4 NA TRBV20-1 TGCAGTGCGGAATACCACAGCCTAGGTGAAAAACTGTTTTTT CSAEYHSLGEKLFF
TRBD2 TRBJ2-7 NA TRBV4-2 TGTGCCAGCAGCCAAGATTATCAGCGGGAGGTGTCCTACGAGCAGTACTTC CASSQDYQREVSYEQYF
TRBD1 TRBJ2-4 NA TRBV29-1 TGCAGCGTCTTGACAGGGAAGCTAGCCAAAAACATTCAGTACTTC CSVLTGKLAKNIQYF
NA TRBJ2-1 NA TRBV5-4 TGTGCCAGCAGCTTGGGCGGACAGGAGCAGTTCTTC CASSLGGQEQFF
NA TRBJ2-3 NA TRBV12-3/TRBV12-4 TGTGCCAGCAGGGGCACTTGGGGCACAGATACGCAGTATTTT CASRGTWGTDTQYF
TRBD1 TRBJ2-7 few TRBV4-1 TGCGCCAGCAGCCAAGCCGGGACAGGGGGATACGAGCAGTACTTC CASSQAGTGGYEQYF
NA TRBJ1-6 few TRBV28 TGTGCCAGCAGACCCCCCAGGGTAAACTTATCACCCCTCCACTTT CASRPPRVNLSPLHF
NA TRBJ1-2 NA TRBV2 TGTGCCAGCAGTGTCGAGACCGACTATGGCTACACCTTC CASSVETDYGYTF
TRBD2 TRBJ2-7 few TRBV20-1 TGCAGTGCTAGAGCCCCTAGCGGGAGGTACGAGCAGTACTTC CSARAPSGRYEQYF
NA TRBJ2-3 NA TRBV28 TGTGCCAGCAGTTTAAGGCAGTTCACAGATACGCAGTATTTT CASSLRQFTDTQYF
NA TRBJ2-5 NA TRBV5-5 TGTGCCAGCAGCGCGAACCACCAGGAGACCCAGTACTTC CASSANHQETQYF
NA TRBJ2-7 NA TRBV6-5 TGTGCCAGCAGTTACTCGGGGTTGGGGTACGGGCAGTACTTC CASSYSGLGYGQYF
NA TRBJ2-2 NA TRBV25-1 TGTGCCAGCAGTGTCCCGGGGTCGCCCGGGGAGCTGTTTTTT CASSVPGSPGELFF
TRBD1 TRBJ1-5 NA TRBV28 TGTGCCAGCAGTTTGTCGACAGGGTTTCATCAGCCCCAGCATTTT CASSLSTGFHQPQHF
NA TRBJ1-1 NA TRBV20-1 TGCAGTGCTAGGGGGGACTTGAACACTGAAGCTTTCTTT CSARGDLNTEAFF
TRBD1 TRBJ2-7 few TRBV27 TGTGCCAGCAGTTTATACAGGGGAGTTGAGCAGTACTTC CASSLYRGVEQYF
NA TRBJ2-7 many TRBV20-1 TGCAGTGTGGGCAGAAGCTCCTACGAGCAGTACTTC CSVGRSSYEQYF
NA TRBJ2-7 NA TRBV29-1 TGCAGCGTTGATGTGTTGGCGGGGTTAAGCTCCTACAATGAGCAGTACTTC CSVDVLAGLSSYNEQYF
TRBD2 TRBJ2-1 once TRBV12-3/TRBV12-4 TGTGCCAGCAGTTTCGGGCGGGAGTGGTCGTCGCACAATGAGCAGTTCTTC CASSFGREWSSHNEQFF